This is a list of T cell receptor beta chains from one sample in a study of T cells in tuberculosis. The repertoire was sequenced with immunoSEQ multiplex PCR; TCRdb's copy has only in-frame clones and lacks some. The sample lists tens of thousands of clones; about 90% were seen once. Sequences were derived from PBMCs, sampled at tuberculosis diagnosis. The receptors shown here come from an adult with tuberculosis. The conserved cysteine and the conserved F or W are not part of the CDR3 here. A D gene is named only where the DNA matches it firmly. Clone size appears in some rows only: once, few, many, or a class for an expanded clone.

D gene: NA
clone size: NA
V gene: TRBV28
CDR3 protein: ASSLFSRRNTEAF

D gene: NA
clone size: once
V gene: TRBV5-1
CDR3 protein: ASSLEGASTDTQY

D gene: TRBD1
clone size: NA
V gene: TRBV5-6
CDR3 protein: ASGQGTGEGEQY

D gene: NA
clone size: NA
V gene: TRBV5-6
CDR3 protein: ASSWAGQETQY

D gene: NA
clone size: once
V gene: TRBV11-2
CDR3 protein: ASSLNYEQY

D gene: NA
clone size: NA
V gene: TRBV5-4
CDR3 protein: ASSLIRVETNTEAF

D gene: TRBD1
clone size: NA
V gene: TRBV19
CDR3 protein: ASSMGQGYNQPQH

D gene: NA
clone size: NA
V gene: TRBV2
CDR3 protein: ASSNGGSGNTIY

D gene: TRBD2
clone size: NA
V gene: TRBV4-2
CDR3 protein: ASSQDRGLAGEEQF

D gene: NA
clone size: NA
V gene: TRBV11-3
CDR3 protein: ASSLGTGEGDEQF

D gene: NA
clone size: NA
V gene: TRBV19
CDR3 protein: ASSNRQMKGQPQH

D gene: TRBD2
clone size: NA
V gene: TRBV13
CDR3 protein: ASSSGLSGRSYEQY

D gene: TRBD1
clone size: NA
V gene: TRBV5-1
CDR3 protein: ASSFGQALKLTGELF

D gene: TRBD1
clone size: NA
V gene: TRBV5-8
CDR3 protein: ASSSGQGLSYEQY

D gene: TRBD1
clone size: NA
V gene: TRBV29-1
CDR3 protein: SVGGQGNEQF

D gene: TRBD2
clone size: once
V gene: TRBV5-4
CDR3 protein: ASSLRLASNNEQF

D gene: NA
clone size: once
V gene: TRBV5-1
CDR3 protein: ASSLDANLHTEAF

D gene: NA
clone size: NA
V gene: TRBV9
CDR3 protein: ASSVSRVYNEQF

D gene: TRBD1
clone size: NA
V gene: TRBV10-3
CDR3 protein: ATKDRGFSGYT

D gene: NA
clone size: NA
V gene: TRBV19
CDR3 protein: ASSPSREQF

D gene: TRBD1
clone size: NA
V gene: TRBV30
CDR3 protein: AWTGQLNTEAF

D gene: NA
clone size: NA
V gene: TRBV30
CDR3 protein: AWGKRGFPDTQY

D gene: NA
clone size: NA
V gene: TRBV19
CDR3 protein: ASSPGRGYEQY

D gene: TRBD1
clone size: NA
V gene: TRBV7-6
CDR3 protein: ASSLDQGAPYEQY

D gene: NA
clone size: NA
V gene: TRBV4-1
CDR3 protein: ASSLSPGQGSNEKLF

D gene: TRBD2
clone size: NA
V gene: TRBV10-1
CDR3 protein: ASRGGDTGELF

D gene: NA
clone size: once
V gene: TRBV28
CDR3 protein: ASRRQTSNTEAF

D gene: TRBD1
clone size: NA
V gene: TRBV19
CDR3 protein: AGRQGMGYT

D gene: TRBD1
clone size: NA
V gene: TRBV5-6
CDR3 protein: ASSPGQAYNEQF

D gene: TRBD1
clone size: NA
V gene: TRBV4-3
CDR3 protein: ASSQDGPGQGGDEQF

D gene: NA
clone size: NA
V gene: TRBV9
CDR3 protein: ASSVIAGIGNTIY

D gene: NA
clone size: NA
V gene: TRBV5-5
CDR3 protein: ASSLTADNYGYT

D gene: TRBD1
clone size: few
V gene: TRBV28
CDR3 protein: ASSPGQIKPQH

D gene: NA
clone size: once
V gene: TRBV7-3
CDR3 protein: ASSLKREQY

D gene: NA
clone size: NA
V gene: TRBV27
CDR3 protein: ASSKRQDTNYGYT

D gene: TRBD1
clone size: NA
V gene: TRBV13
CDR3 protein: ASSLAGQGNEKLF

D gene: TRBD2
clone size: NA
V gene: TRBV19
CDR3 protein: ASSGLAGQETQY

D gene: NA
clone size: once
V gene: TRBV2
CDR3 protein: ASRPLGGPHNEQF

D gene: NA
clone size: NA
V gene: TRBV5-6
CDR3 protein: ASSHGQSGYT

D gene: NA
clone size: NA
V gene: TRBV12-5
CDR3 protein: ASGLNSPQPQH

D gene: NA
clone size: NA
V gene: TRBV11-2
CDR3 protein: ASSLEQGREKLF

D gene: NA
clone size: NA
V gene: TRBV6-5
CDR3 protein: ASSPAGGNEKLF

D gene: NA
clone size: NA
V gene: TRBV5-6
CDR3 protein: ASSFGQNTIY

D gene: TRBD1
clone size: NA
V gene: TRBV30
CDR3 protein: AWSPGGYGYT

D gene: NA
clone size: NA
V gene: TRBV29-1
CDR3 protein: SVVSSYEQY

D gene: NA
clone size: NA
V gene: TRBV6-5
CDR3 protein: ASSFGRENTEAF

D gene: NA
clone size: NA
V gene: TRBV9
CDR3 protein: ASSGTPTGGTDTEAF

D gene: NA
clone size: NA
V gene: TRBV9
CDR3 protein: ASSVYFGNEQF

D gene: NA
clone size: NA
V gene: TRBV5-1
CDR3 protein: ASSSQGQQTQY

D gene: NA
clone size: once
V gene: TRBV25-1
CDR3 protein: ASSGRSDSYT

D gene: TRBD1
clone size: NA
V gene: TRBV13
CDR3 protein: ASTRGGTGSVEQY